The 16 T cell receptor beta chains below were found in one sample sequenced in a study of regulatory dendritic cells for organ transplantation. Allogeneic regulatory or mature dendritic cells were co-cultured for under six days with CFSE-labeled sorted T cells at 1:10. Assay: immunoSEQ multiplex PCR; the TCRdb copy retains only in-frame clones and omits some. Counted here are fewer than 5,000 clones, 60% occurring once; the ten biggest clones make up more than 15%. Their antigen targets remain unknown. Sequencing input: memory CD8+ T cells from blood cultured with regulatory dendritic cells. As for subset: CD45RO+ memory T cells. These receptors all come from a human donor in good health.

V usage is TRBV11-1 and J usage is TRBJ2-1, with D perhaps TRBD1 (5 bases). The CDR3 consists of 14 residues. Germline V gene data show CDR1 as SGHAT and CDR2 as FQDESV (reference sequence). The V end lost 1 base, the J end lost 5 bases, and 9 bases lay between the germline ends. The CDR3 loop is CASSLVGPDNEQFF. The CDR3, as DNA: TGTGCCAGCAGCTTAGTGGGGCCGGACAATGAGCAGTTCTTC.

The genes are TRBV7-8 and TRBJ2-5; 9 nucleotides match TRBD1. Germline V gives CDR1 SGHVS, CDR2 FQNEAQ. CDR3 size: 17 residues. Trimming cost V 0 bases and J 0 bases; bases outside gene matches: 5. CDR3 residues: CASSLASGTGYQETQYF. The CDR3 nucleotides read TGTGCCAGCAGCTTAGCCAGTGGGACAGGGTACCAAGAGACCCAGTACTTC.

This chain connects TRBV27 to TRBJ1-2; TRBD1 is a possible D gene (5 bases). Germline V CDR1 and CDR2: MNHEY, SMNVEV (reference sequence). CDR3 length: 12 residues. Trimming stripped 5 bases from V and 3 bases from J, with 7 bases between. CDR3 sequence (DNA): TGTGCCAGCAGTGGGGCCGACTATGGCTACACCTTC. Amino acids: CASSGADYGYTF.

The chain has TRBV11-2 and TRBJ1-1, with a tentative D call TRBD1 (5 bases). The CDR3 spans 14 residues. Germline V gene sequence: CDR1 SGHAT, CDR2 FQNNGV. Trimming took 3 bases from V and 3 from J, leaving 11 bases between them. The CDR3 nucleotides read TGTGCCAGCAGCTTCCGGGGGAGGGACACTGAAGCTTTCTTT. Its protein product is CASSFRGRDTEAFF.

The chain uses TRBV9 and TRBJ2-2, with D hard to call. In germline, CDR1 is SGDLS, CDR2 YYNGEE. The CDR3 is 14 residues long. V lost 3 bases to trimming and J lost 3 bases, with 9 bases between them. CDR3 in DNA: TGTGCCAGCAGCGCTCGTTCCTACACCGGGGAGCTGTTTTTT. Residues: CASSARSYTGELFF.

The V call is TRBV7-9, the J call TRBJ1-6; D possibly corresponds to TRBD1 (6 bases). This CDR3 is built from 14 residues. Per germline, CDR1 SEHNR and CDR2 FQNEAQ (reference sequence). Between the trimmed V and J ends, which lost 1 base and 7 bases, there was a span of 8 bases. CDR3 sequence: CASSLDQGNSPLHF. CDR3 nucleotide sequence: TGTGCCAGCAGCTTAGATCAGGGGAATTCACCCCTCCACTTT.

V is TRBV19 and J is TRBJ2-7; D gene ambiguous. This CDR3 spans 11 amino acids. Germline CDR1 reads LNHDA; CDR2 reads SQIVND (reference sequence). The ends were cut back, 5 bases at V and 4 bases at J, with 6 bases in the middle. The CDR3 bases are TGTGCCAGTAGTGACGGGTACGAGCAGTACTTC. Protein: CASSDGYEQYF. The full variable domain, rest sourced from reference TRBV19 and TRBJ2-7, is DGGITQSPKYLFRKEGQNVTLSCEQNLNHDAMYWYRQDPGQGLRLIYYSQIVNDFQKGDIAEGYSVSREKKESFPLTVTSAQKNPTAFYLCASSDGYEQYFGPGTRLTVT.

This clone has a single count. CDR3 sequence (DNA): TGTGCCAGCAGTGAAGCGATCGCTAGCGGGGGCTCAAATGAGCAGTTCTTC. It codes for CASSEAIASGGSNEQFF. The chain couples TRBV2 to TRBJ2-1, with 10 positions matching TRBD2. Germline V gene data show CDR1 as SNHLY and CDR2 as FYNNEI. This CDR3 has 17 residues. Unmatched junction bases numbered 9, after V lost 0 bases and J lost 7 bases.

The chain combines TRBV6-5 with TRBJ2-1, with 12 bases matching TRBD1. CDR3 size: 14 residues. Germline CDR1 MNHEY, CDR2 SVGAGI. Trimming took 4 bases from V and 7 from J; bases not matched to a gene: 2. The CDR3, as DNA: TGTGCCAGCAGTTCGGGACAGGGGGCGAATGAGCAGTTCTTC. Its translation: CASSSGQGANEQFF.

The CDR3 is CASSYGSGEGYTF. CDR3 bases: TGTGCCAGCAGTTACGGGTCAGGGGAAGGCTACACCTTC. The chain combines TRBV6-5 with TRBJ1-2; tentatively, D is TRBD1 (6 bases). The CDR3 consists of 13 residues. Trimming shortened V by 2 bases and J by 8 bases, and 12 bases separated the two germline ends. Germline CDR1 is MNHEY and CDR2 is SVGAGI.

The chain joins TRBV10-2 to TRBJ2-1; 9 nucleotides match TRBD1. The CDR3 spans 19 residues. Germline trimming cut 3 bases from V and 0 bases from J; bases unmatched to any gene: 12. Germline CDR1 and CDR2: WSHSY and SAAADI. CDR3 residues: CASSDVGQGYLSSYNEQFF. CDR3 in DNA: TGCGCCAGCAGTGATGTGGGACAGGGTTACCTAAGCTCCTACAATGAGCAGTTCTTC.

This clone was recorded a few times. This chain connects TRBV19 to TRBJ2-7; 9 positions match TRBD1. Germline lookup yields CDR1 LNHDA and CDR2 SQIVND (reference sequence). The CDR3 sequence is 13 residues long. After removal of 5 bases from V and 3 bases from J, the junction contained 2 bases not matched to a gene. DNA of the CDR3: TGTGCCAGTAGTTGGGGACAGGGCTACGAGCAGTACTTC. As protein: CASSWGQGYEQYF.

V usage is TRBV9 and J usage is TRBJ2-2, with 9 bases identical to TRBD2. Trimming at V came to 0 bases and at J to 8 bases, leaving 8 bases not matched to a gene. Germline lookup yields CDR1 SGDLS and CDR2 YYNGEE. The CDR3 sequence is 16 residues long. The CDR3 spells CASSVALAGLGGELFF. Here the CDR3 DNA reads TGTGCCAGCAGCGTAGCTCTAGCGGGGCTTGGTGGGGAGCTGTTTTTT.

The CDR3 loop is CASSLGGGSNYGYTF. The CDR3 DNA reads TGCGCCAGCAGCCTCGGAGGCGGGAGTAACTATGGCTACACCTTC. The V gene is TRBV4-3, the J gene TRBJ1-2; D is unclear. CDR3 length: 15 residues. Per the germline V gene, CDR1 is LGHNA and CDR2 is YSLEER. Trimming shortened V by 4 bases and J by 1 base, and 13 bases separated the two germline ends.

Here the CDR3 reads CASSELRGRIPEAFF. The CDR3 DNA sequence: TGTGCCAGCAGTGAATTGCGGGGCCGGATCCCTGAAGCTTTCTTT. The J gene is TRBJ1-1, the V gene TRBV25-1; D possibly corresponds to TRBD1 (5 bases). Germline-derived CDR1 and CDR2 are MGHDK and SYGVNS. The CDR3 totals 15 residues. V was clipped by 1 base and J by 6 bases, with 15 bases between them.

V and J are TRBV27 and TRBJ2-1, with 8 bases matching TRBD1. There are 12 residues in the CDR3. Germline values: CDR1 MNHEY, CDR2 SMNVEV (reference sequence). Trimming at V came to 6 bases and at J to 7 bases, leaving 2 bases not matched to a gene. DNA for the CDR3: TGTGCCAGCAGAGACAGGGGAAATGAGCAGTTCTTC. The encoded protein is CASRDRGNEQFF.